The 28 T cell receptor beta chains below were found in one sample sequenced in a study of T cell responses to AZD1222 COVID-19 vaccine. Sequenced by immunoSEQ multiplex PCR; TCRdb stores in-frame clones only, minus some. The sample carries roughly 100,000 clones, roughly nine tenths recorded once. The starting material was peripheral blood, obtained on day 0 of AZD1222 vaccination. The receptors stem from an adult in good health.

This sequence joins TRBV19 and TRBJ2-3; 11 nucleotides match TRBD2. This CDR3 comprises 18 residues. The V segment lost 5 bases and the J segment 3 bases; nucleotides outside the gene matches: 13. CDR1 LNHDA and CDR2 SQIVND come from the germline V gene (reference sequence). DNA for the CDR3: TGTGCCAGTAGTCTAGCGGGGGGAATTCCTCTGGGAACAGATACGCAGTATTTT. It specifies CASSLAGGIPLGTDTQYF.

This chain joins TRBV5-6 and TRBJ1-2; 10 bases map to TRBD1. Unmatched junction bases numbered 4, after V lost 4 bases and J lost 4 bases. This CDR3 has 14 amino acids. CDR1 is SGHDT, CDR2 YYEEEE, per germline. The CDR3 coding sequence is TGTGCCAGCAGCCCGACAGGGGGCGGCTATGGCTACACCTTC. It translates to CASSPTGGGYGYTF.

The chain links TRBV6-2 or TRBV6-3 to TRBJ2-7; TRBD2 agrees at 12 bases. The CDR3 sequence is 15 residues long. The germline V gene encodes CDR1 MNHEY and CDR2 SVGEGT. The ends lost 6 bases at V and 5 bases at J; junction bases unmatched: 8. This CDR3 is CASSFTSGGLDEQYF. In DNA, the CDR3 is TGTGCCAGCAGCTTCACTAGCGGGGGGCTCGACGAGCAGTACTTC.

V usage is TRBV27 and J usage is TRBJ2-5, with 10 nucleotides matching TRBD2. Germline V lookup: CDR1 MNHEY, CDR2 SMNVEV (reference sequence). The CDR3 extends over 14 amino acids. Unmatched junction bases numbered 6, after V lost 6 bases and J lost 5 bases. CDR3 coding DNA: TGTGCCAGCAGATACCTAGCGGGGGACGAGACCCAGTACTTC. It encodes CASRYLAGDETQYF.

V gene TRBV9 combines with J gene TRBJ2-7; TRBD1 is a possible D gene (5 bases). The CDR3 runs to 12 residues. Germline V gene data show CDR1 as SGDLS and CDR2 as YYNGEE. Trimming removed 5 bases from V and 5 bases from J, with 11 bases in between. CDR3 in amino acids: CASSVQGDEQYF. The CDR3 DNA is TGTGCCAGCAGTGTTCAAGGGGACGAGCAGTACTTC.

The chain uses TRBV7-9 and TRBJ2-7; TRBD2 agrees at 10 bases. The trim removed 5 bases at V and 6 bases at J, leaving 7 bases unmatched. CDR1 is SEHNR and CDR2 is FQNEAQ in the germline V gene (reference sequence). This CDR3 has 14 residues. The CDR3 DNA sequence: TGTGCCAGCAGCCCTAGCGGGGGTGTAGGCGAGCAGTACTTC. Its protein product is CASSPSGGVGEQYF.

The rearrangement joins TRBV10-1 to TRBJ2-7; 10 bases match TRBD1. Per the germline V gene, CDR1 is WNHNN and CDR2 is SYGVQD (reference sequence). CDR3 size: 14 residues. The V segment lost 8 bases and the J segment 0 bases; nucleotides outside the gene matches: 4. CDR3 DNA: TGCGCCAGCCTCGGGACAGGGGTCTCCTACGAGCAGTACTTC. Amino acid sequence: CASLGTGVSYEQYF.

The rearrangement uses TRBV30 and TRBJ1-2, with 8 bases matching TRBD1. Losses at the gene ends were 4 bases for V and 8 bases for J; bases not matched to a gene: 12. Per the germline V gene, CDR1 is GTSNPN and CDR2 is SVGIG (reference sequence). The length of the CDR3 is 14 residues. CDR3 DNA sequence: TGTGCCTGGAATACGGCAGGGGGCGCGATAGGCTACACCTTC. It is translated as CAWNTAGGAIGYTF.

V and J are TRBV7-9 and TRBJ2-5, with D maybe TRBD1 (5 bases). The CDR3 length is 14 residues. Trimming shortened V by 4 bases and J by 2 bases, and 11 bases separated the two germline ends. The germline V gene encodes CDR1 SEHNR and CDR2 FQNEAQ (reference sequence). The CDR3 protein is CASSYWTFQETQYF. CDR3 in DNA: TGTGCCAGCAGCTATTGGACATTTCAAGAGACCCAGTACTTC.

This chain's CDR3 is CASSPTLTGGGGSSGANVLTF. In DNA, the CDR3 is TGTGCCAGCAGTCCTACACTGACAGGTGGAGGTGGGAGTTCTGGGGCCAACGTCCTGACTTTC. The gene calls are TRBV21-1 and TRBJ2-6; the D call in the table, TRBD1, was not verified against the DNA. TRBV21-1 is a documented pseudogene. The CDR3 contains 21 residues.

The chain links TRBV18 to TRBJ2-3, with 12 bases aligning to TRBD2. The V gene end was trimmed by 3 bases and the J gene end by 6 bases; junction bases not matched to a gene: 7. CDR3 length equals 16 residues. CDR1 is KGHSH and CDR2 is LQKENI in the germline V gene. The CDR3, as DNA: TGTGCCAGCTCACCTGCCCTAGCGGGGGGGCTTGATACGCAGTATTTT. Protein sequence: CASSPALAGGLDTQYF.

This chain uses TRBV27 with TRBJ2-1, with D possibly TRBD1 on 5 matching bases. V gave up 0 bases and J gave up 8 bases, with 11 bases separating them. CDR3 length: 14 amino acids. CDR1 is MNHEY and CDR2 is SMNVEV in the germline V gene (reference sequence). The CDR3 spells CASSLSREFDEQFF. The CDR3 nucleotides read TGTGCCAGCAGTTTATCCAGGGAATTCGATGAGCAGTTCTTC.

The chain carries TRBV5-6 and TRBJ1-1; TRBD1 might be the D (6 bases). The length of the CDR3 is 15 residues. CDR1 SGHDT and CDR2 YYEEEE come from the germline V gene. V shed 4 bases and J shed 3 bases, with 16 bases lying between them. The CDR3 DNA is TGTGCCAGCAGCCCCCAGGCGGGGGCTGACACTGAAGCTTTCTTT. Its translation: CASSPQAGADTEAFF. Full variable domain (rest looked up from reference TRBV5-6 and TRBJ1-1): DAGVTQSPTHLIKTRGQQVTLRCSPKSGHDTVSWYQQALGQGPQFIFQYYEEEERQRGNFPDRFSGHQFPNYSSELNVNALLLGDSALYLCASSPQAGADTEAFFGQGTRLTVV.

The V and J genes are TRBV7-9 and TRBJ2-3; D is perhaps TRBD1 (5 bases). Germline lookup yields CDR1 SEHNR and CDR2 FQNEAQ (reference sequence). CDR3 length: 12 amino acids. Trimming took off 5 bases at V and 4 bases at J, with 7 bases between the two ends. Here the CDR3 DNA reads TGTGCCAGCAGCAGACAGTCAGATACGCAGTATTTT. This translates into CASSRQSDTQYF.

This chain links TRBV6-5 with TRBJ1-5; D is perhaps TRBD1 (6 bases). The V end was cut by 6 bases, the J end by 6 bases, with 12 bases between. In germline, CDR1 is MNHEY, CDR2 SVGAGI. This CDR3 contains 13 residues. Here the CDR3 reads CASRGGYGQPQHF. The CDR3 region has the DNA TGTGCCAGCAGAGGGGGGTACGGTCAGCCCCAGCATTTT.

The chain combines TRBV6-5 with TRBJ1-2, with D unresolved. The CDR3 loop spans 12 amino acids. Germline lookup yields CDR1 MNHEY and CDR2 SVGAGI. The germline V and J ends were trimmed by 6 bases and 2 bases, with 7 bases remaining between them. The CDR3 region has the DNA TGTGCCAGCAGACCCGACAACTATGGCTACACCTTC. The encoded protein is CASRPDNYGYTF.

V gene TRBV6-5 combines with J gene TRBJ2-1; 8 bases line up with TRBD2. Unmatched junction bases numbered 11, after V lost 6 bases and J lost 7 bases. CDR1 and CDR2 from the germline V gene are MNHEY and SVGAGI. The CDR3 length is 15 residues. CDR3 coding DNA: TGTGCCAGCAGCCCCGGGGGGGCTAGTTGGAATGAGCAGTTCTTC. Translation: CASSPGGASWNEQFF.

CDR3: CASSEDRAREQYF. The DNA for the CDR3 is TGTGCCAGCTCAGAGGACAGGGCCCGAGAGCAGTACTTC. The chain uses TRBV18 and TRBJ2-7; 8 nucleotides line up with TRBD1. The CDR3 length is 13 residues. V lost 5 bases to trimming and J lost 7 bases; unmatched junction nucleotides: 7. Germline assignment: CDR1 KGHSH and CDR2 LQKENI.

The rearrangement uses TRBV5-1 and TRBJ1-2; no firm D call. The CDR3 has 14 amino acids. Germline loops: CDR1 SGHRS, CDR2 YFSETQ. Trimming removed 0 bases at V and 8 bases at J, with 14 bases between. The CDR3 protein is CASSLAGELGGYTF. The CDR3 region has the DNA TGCGCCAGCAGCTTGGCTGGGGAGTTGGGCGGCTACACCTTC.

The J gene is TRBJ2-3, the V gene TRBV6-2 or TRBV6-3, with 9 positions matching TRBD2. After removal of 0 bases from V and 6 bases from J, the junction contained 7 bases not matched to a gene. Germline V gene lookup returns CDR1 MNHEY and CDR2 SVGEGT. This CDR3 region has 16 residues. CDR3 amino acids: CASSYSLIAGADTQYF. For the CDR3, the DNA is TGTGCCAGCAGTTACTCGCTCATAGCGGGGGCGGATACGCAGTATTTT.

This chain links TRBV14 with TRBJ1-1; the D is unclear. CDR1 SGHDN and CDR2 FVKESK come from the germline V gene. Trimming pared 1 base from V and 4 bases from J, leaving 19 bases between. This CDR3 spans 17 amino acids. CDR3 nucleotide sequence: TGTGCCAGCAGCCAAGGGCTTTATGAGGAGCTTACCACTGAAGCTTTCTTT. Its translation is CASSQGLYEELTTEAFF. Full variable domain (remainder filled in from reference TRBV14 and TRBJ1-1): EAGVTQFPSHSVIEKGQTVTLRCDPISGHDNLYWYRRVMGKEIKFLLHFVKESKQDESGMPNNRFLAERTGGTYSTLKVQPAELEDSGVYFCASSQGLYEELTTEAFFGQGTRLTVV.

V is TRBV5-1 and J is TRBJ1-2; D not certain. The CDR3 sequence is 13 residues long. Trimming took 2 bases from V and 4 from J, leaving 9 bases between them. CDR1 is SGHRS and CDR2 is YFSETQ in the germline V gene. The CDR3 spells CASSLTAPYGYTF. In DNA form, the CDR3 reads TGCGCCAGCAGCTTAACAGCCCCCTATGGCTACACCTTC.

The chain uses TRBV7-2 and TRBJ2-7, with D unclear. In germline, CDR1 is SGHTA, CDR2 FQGNSA. The CDR3 contains 14 residues. V lost 2 bases and J 3 bases, leaving 11 bases between the germline ends. CDR3 loop: CASSLSGAYYEQYF. CDR3 DNA sequence: TGTGCCAGCAGCTTATCCGGAGCCTACTACGAGCAGTACTTC. Complete variable domain (other parts from reference TRBV7-2 and TRBJ2-7): GAGVSQSPSNKVTEKGKDVELRCDPISGHTALYWYRQSLGQGLEFLIYFQGNSAPDKSGLPSDRFSAERTGGSVSTLTIQRTQQEDSAVYLCASSLSGAYYEQYFGPGTRLTVT.

V is TRBV21-1 and J is TRBJ2-7; TRBD1, the D gene given by the table, was not confirmed from the DNA. TRBV21-1 is a pseudogene segment. This CDR3 contains 24 residues. In DNA, the CDR3 is TGTGCCAGCAGTAACTGGACAGGGGGCGGAAAGAGACCGCTAAGAAAAAACAAACCCTACGAGCAGTACTTC. Its protein product is CASSNWTGGGKRPLRKNKPYEQYF.

This rearrangement joins TRBV6-5 to TRBJ1-5; TRBD1 matches at 9 bases. V lost 2 bases, J lost 5 bases, and 4 bases stayed unmatched. The CDR3 totals 15 residues. Germline assignment: CDR1 MNHEY and CDR2 SVGAGI. The CDR3 reads CASSYTGGLDQPQHF. DNA of the CDR3: TGTGCCAGCAGTTACACAGGGGGCCTGGATCAGCCCCAGCATTTT.

This chain joins TRBV3-1 (or the pseudogene TRBV3-2) and TRBJ2-7, with TRBD2 identical over 7 bases. Germline V gene data show CDR1 as LGHDT and CDR2 as YNNKEL (reference sequence). The CDR3 loop spans 12 amino acids. V dropped 6 bases and J dropped 6; count of bases not matched to a gene: 5. CDR3 nucleotides: TGTGCCAGCAGGTGGGGGGGGTCCGAGCAGTACTTC. As protein: CASRWGGSEQYF.

The CDR3 sequence: CASGLVTRGIRVSTEAFF. The CDR3 bases are TGTGCTAGTGGTTTGGTAACCAGGGGTATAAGGGTGAGCACTGAAGCTTTCTTT. The chain is built from TRBV12-5 and TRBJ1-1; D may be TRBD1 (6 bases). Trimming took off 0 bases at V and 4 bases at J, with 21 bases between the two ends. The CDR3 contains 18 residues. Germline CDR1 reads LGHNT; CDR2 reads FRNRAP.

Only one count was recorded for this clone. The V gene is TRBV6-5, the J gene TRBJ1-1; TRBD1 matches at 8 bases. The length of the CDR3 is 15 residues. The junction had 12 bases not matched to a gene; V was cut back by 8 bases and J by 4 bases. In germline, CDR1 is MNHEY, CDR2 SVGAGI. The CDR3 loop is CASLQRRTGLTEAFF. The CDR3, as DNA: TGTGCCAGCCTACAACGTCGGACAGGGCTCACTGAAGCTTTCTTT.